This TCR beta chain was retrieved from a study of T cells in Graves' hyperthyroidism and ophthalmopathy. Trimming took 3 bases from V and 5 from J, leaving 16 bases between them. CDR1 and CDR2 (germline): ENHRY, SYGVKD. The CDR3 consists of 15 residues. This clonotype was seen ten or more times. The definition of stable Graves' hyperthyroidism was no ophthalmopathy progression within 18 months. Every diagnosis used clinical symptoms, serum thyroxine and TRAb, thyroid ultrasound and orbital computed tomography. Regions amplified from RNA transcripts were the TCR beta CDR3 regions. TCR CDR3 regions were first amplified by RT-PCR with HTBI primers. A single record per CDR3 protein comes from TCRdb applying MiXCR to the multiplex PCR reads. The sample lists 550,000 to 800,000 distinct CDR3 sequences, about 18% occurring once.

The clonotype was recovered from a man aged 50-60 years with Graves' hyperthyroidism. The gene calls are TRBV10-3 and TRBJ2-5; D possibly matches TRBD1 or TRBD2 (6 bases each). Sequences were obtained from blood. In DNA, the CDR3 is TGTGCCATCAGTGATCCTCGGGGGCAGCGGGAGACCCAGTACTTC. Its protein is CAISDPRGQRETQYF.